Below are 28 T cell receptor beta chains sequenced from a single sample in a study of OX40 agonist ivuxolimab in advanced cancers. Method: immunoSEQ multiplex PCR; TCRdb's copy keeps in-frame clones and lacks some. The sample yields over 60,000 clones, approximately 90% seen once. Source: CD4+ or CD8+ T cells sorted from blood, taken in a trial of the OX40 agonist ivuxolimab. All receptors derive from an adult with an advanced solid tumor such as melanoma, head and neck, liver or kidney cancer.

This clone has more than one count but fewer than ten. This CDR3 is also generated by other DNA sequences in the sample. The rearrangement joins TRBV6-1 to TRBJ1-5; possibly TRBD1 for D (5 bases). Germline CDR1 MNHNS, CDR2 SASEGT. V lost 2 bases to trimming and J lost 1 base, with 12 bases between them. This CDR3 is 16 amino acids long. The CDR3 is CASSELPPGSNQPQHF. Written as DNA, the CDR3 is TGTGCCAGCAGTGAACTCCCCCCAGGGAGCAATCAGCCCCAGCATTTT.

V gene TRBV7-9 combines with J gene TRBJ1-4; TRBD1 matches 10 bases. The V gene's germline CDR1 is SEHNR and CDR2 FQNEAQ (reference sequence). Unmatched junction bases numbered 3, after V lost 4 bases and J lost 13 bases. CDR3 size: 12 residues. CDR3 sequence: CASSSGQGGLFF. The CDR3 coding sequence is TGTGCCAGCAGCTCAGGACAGGGGGGACTGTTTTTT.

The chain employs TRBV7-9 and TRBJ2-7, with D unresolved. The CDR3 totals 13 residues. The ends were cut back, 2 bases at V and 4 bases at J, with 9 bases in the middle. The germline CDR1 and CDR2 sequences are SEHNR and FQNEAQ (reference sequence). The CDR3 sequence is CASSLWGGYEQYF. The CDR3 DNA follows: TGTGCCAGCAGCTTATGGGGTGGGTACGAGCAGTACTTC.

This sequence joins TRBV7-9 and TRBJ1-2; no clear D gene. V was pared by 5 bases and J by 2 bases, with 18 bases between. Germline CDR1 and CDR2: SEHNR and FQNEAQ (reference sequence). The CDR3 runs to 16 residues. The chain's CDR3 is CASSEWAAPSNYGYTF. CDR3 DNA: TGTGCCAGCAGCGAATGGGCAGCTCCCTCCAACTATGGCTACACCTTC.

The chain recombines TRBV11-2 with TRBJ2-2; D call uncertain. There are 13 residues in the CDR3. V was cut by 3 bases and J by 6 bases, with 8 bases left in between. CDR1 SGHAT and CDR2 FQNNGV come from the germline V gene. In DNA form, the CDR3 reads TGTGCCAGCAGCTTTTCGGCCGCCGGGGAGCTGTTTTTT. Its protein product is CASSFSAAGELFF.

The V call is TRBV9, the J call TRBJ2-7; D perhaps matches TRBD1 (6 bases). V shed 4 bases and J shed 6 bases, with 20 bases lying between them. In germline, CDR1 is SGDLS, CDR2 YYNGEE. The CDR3 has 15 residues. Here the CDR3 reads CASSLTTGTTSEQYF. The CDR3 coding sequence is TGTGCCAGCAGCTTAACTACCGGGACAACCTCCGAGCAGTACTTC.

This chain uses TRBV9 with TRBJ2-3; TRBD2 agrees at 14 bases. Germline V gene data show CDR1 as SGDLS and CDR2 as YYNGEE. Trimming at V came to 1 base and at J to 4 bases, leaving 8 bases not matched to a gene. This CDR3 is built from 18 residues. CDR3 loop: CASSVTGTSGSGPDTQYF. Written as DNA, the CDR3 is TGTGCCAGCAGCGTAACCGGGACTAGCGGGAGTGGCCCAGATACGCAGTATTTT.

This clone was observed once. The V call is TRBV7-9, the J call TRBJ2-7; D ambiguous. The CDR3 loop spans 14 amino acids. V dropped 0 bases and J dropped 6 bases, with 12 bases sitting between them. Germline assignment: CDR1 SEHNR and CDR2 FQNEAQ (reference sequence). Here the CDR3 reads CASSLALKAGEQYF. The CDR3 bases are TGTGCCAGCAGCTTAGCGCTAAAGGCTGGCGAGCAGTACTTC.

V and J are TRBV9 and TRBJ2-6; 9 bases agree with TRBD2. There are 19 residues in the CDR3. From germline, CDR1 is SGDLS and CDR2 YYNGEE. Trimming took 3 bases from V and 0 from J; bases not matched to a gene: 10. CDR3 sequence (DNA): TGTGCCAGCAGCGGTATAGCGGGAGCCGACTTCTCTGGGGCCAACGTCCTGACTTTC. Encoded protein: CASSGIAGADFSGANVLTF.

CDR3: CAWSSGDSGNTIYF. The CDR3 nucleotides read TGTGCCTGGAGTTCAGGGGACTCTGGAAACACCATATATTTT. V is TRBV30 and J is TRBJ1-3; D possibly corresponds to TRBD1 (6 bases). Trimming stripped 2 bases from V and 0 bases from J, with 8 bases between. The CDR3 is made up of 14 amino acids. In germline, CDR1 is GTSNPN, CDR2 SVGIG (reference sequence). Looking up the rest from reference TRBV30 and TRBJ1-3 gives the full variable domain: SQTIHQWPATLVQPVGSPLSLECTVEGTSNPNLYWYRQAAGRGLQLLFYSVGIGQISSEVPQNLSASRPQDRQFILSSKKLLLSDSGFYLCAWSSGDSGNTIYFGEGSWLTVV.

The chain carries TRBV15 and TRBJ1-1; 7 bases are shared with TRBD1. There are 14 residues in the CDR3. Germline V gene sequence: CDR1 LNHNV, CDR2 YYDKDF (reference sequence). J lost 1 base, V lost 1 base, and 0 bases had no gene match. CDR3 DNA sequence: TGTGCCACCAGCAGAGGGACAGGGAACACTGAAGCTTTCTTT. It codes for CATSRGTGNTEAFF.

The chain employs TRBV19 and TRBJ2-1; possibly TRBD2 for D (7 bases). Trimming stripped 7 bases from V and 2 bases from J, with 18 bases between. The CDR3 runs to 16 residues. CDR1 and CDR2 (germline): LNHDA, SQIVND (reference sequence). The CDR3 reads CASTQRGGRTYNEQFF. For the CDR3, the DNA is TGTGCCAGTACCCAAAGGGGGGGGAGGACCTACAATGAGCAGTTCTTC.

The rearrangement uses TRBV10-1 and TRBJ2-3; the D gene is possibly TRBD1 (6 bases). The germline V gene encodes CDR1 WNHNN and CDR2 SYGVQD (reference sequence). This CDR3 comprises 15 residues. V shed 10 bases and J shed 6 bases, with 23 bases lying between them. CDR3 nucleotides: TGCGCCACCTTTCCCTCAGGGGACCACATCGATACGCAGTATTTT. Amino acid sequence: CATFPSGDHIDTQYF.

CDR3 bases: TGTGCCAGCCGACGGGGACAGGGGGCGAACTATGGCTACACCTTC. This translates into CASRRGQGANYGYTF. The V and J genes are TRBV5-4 and TRBJ1-2; 12 bases match TRBD1. The V gene end was trimmed by 7 bases and the J gene end by 2 bases; junction bases not matched to a gene: 6. The CDR3 contains 15 residues. CDR1 and CDR2 from the germline V gene are SGHNT and YYREEE (reference sequence).

Notes on this clone: The sample has other DNA sequences that encode this CDR3 too. The chain has TRBV5-1 and TRBJ1-1; no clear D gene. The V and J ends lost 0 bases and 1 base respectively, with 4 bases between them. The CDR3 has 13 amino acids. Germline V gene lookup returns CDR1 SGHRS and CDR2 YFSETQ. The CDR3 here is CASSLDPNTEAFF. The CDR3 DNA sequence: TGCGCCAGCAGCTTGGATCCGAACACTGAAGCTTTCTTT.

This chain joins TRBV5-4 and TRBJ2-1, with TRBD2 matching over 8 bases. V lost 5 bases and J lost 6; bases outside the gene matches: 10. The germline CDR1 and CDR2 sequences are SGHNT and YYREEE (reference sequence). CDR3 size: 15 residues. CDR3 protein: CASRSGGAGGNEQFF. The CDR3 DNA follows: TGTGCCAGCAGGTCGGGGGGCGCGGGAGGCAATGAGCAGTTCTTC.

CDR3 sequence: CASSQGVTDTQYF. The CDR3 bases are TGTGCCAGCAGCCAGGGGGTGACAGATACGCAGTATTTT. The chain is built from TRBV6-1 and TRBJ2-3; 7 bases map to TRBD1. Trimming took 6 bases from V and 3 from J; bases not matched to a gene: 3. The CDR3 consists of 13 residues. Germline CDR1 MNHNS, CDR2 SASEGT.

This rearrangement joins TRBV28 to TRBJ2-1; no clear D gene. V lost 6 bases and J 8 bases, leaving 26 bases between the germline ends. The CDR3 runs to 17 residues. Germline V gene data show CDR1 as MDHEN and CDR2 as SYDVKM. The CDR3 bases are TGTGCCAGCAGCCCTACCGTAGGTTCACAGCAGAACGATGAGCAGTTCTTC. Protein product: CASSPTVGSQQNDEQFF. The full variable domain, with the rest looked up from reference TRBV28 and TRBJ2-1, is DVKVTQSSRYLVKRTGEKVFLECVQDMDHENMFWYRQDPGLGLRLIYFSYDVKMKEKGDIPEGYSVSREKKERFSLILESASTNQTSMYLCASSPTVGSQQNDEQFFGPGTRLTVL.

The genes are TRBV19 and TRBJ2-5; 9 bases are a match to TRBD2. The CDR3 is 15 residues long. Trimming took 6 bases from V and 4 from J; bases not matched to a gene: 9. Germline V CDR1 and CDR2: LNHDA, SQIVND (reference sequence). CDR3 region: CASSAGGSGRETQYF. The DNA for the CDR3 is TGTGCCAGTAGCGCGGGAGGGTCGGGGCGAGAGACCCAGTACTTC.

V is TRBV5-6 and J is TRBJ1-2, with D hard to call. V was cut by 0 bases and J by 3 bases, with 3 bases left in between. Looked up from germline, CDR1 is SGHDT and CDR2 is YYEEEE. The CDR3 spans 12 residues. CDR3 in amino acids: CASSLAHYGYTF. The CDR3 nucleotides read TGTGCCAGCAGCTTGGCCCACTATGGCTACACCTTC.

This clone was counted a few times. CDR3 DNA: TGTGCCAGCAGCCGCGACAGGGCCGGCAATCAGCCCCAGCATTTT. The encoded protein is CASSRDRAGNQPQHF. The chain couples TRBV5-6 to TRBJ1-5, with TRBD1 matching over 7 bases. Germline V gene data show CDR1 as SGHDT and CDR2 as YYEEEE. V was clipped by 4 bases and J by 2 bases; unmatched bases: 6. The CDR3 covers 15 residues. Using reference TRBV5-6 and TRBJ1-5 for the parts outside the CDR3, the full variable domain is DAGVTQSPTHLIKTRGQQVTLRCSPKSGHDTVSWYQQALGQGPQFIFQYYEEEERQRGNFPDRFSGHQFPNYSSELNVNALLLGDSALYLCASSRDRAGNQPQHFGDGTRLSIL.

This clone was seen once. The V and J genes are TRBV7-2 and TRBJ1-1; possibly TRBD1 for D (5 bases). V lost 6 bases to trimming and J lost 1 base, with 12 bases between them. CDR1 is SGHTA and CDR2 is FQGNSA in the germline V gene. The CDR3 length is 14 residues. Here the CDR3 DNA reads TGTGCCAGCAGAACATTGGGACCGAACACTGAAGCTTTCTTT. It is translated as CASRTLGPNTEAFF.

The chain combines TRBV12-2 with TRBJ1-2. TRBV12-2 has pseudogene status. CDR3 length equals 15 residues. CDR3 nucleotides: TGTGCAAGTCGAATCTTGTGGGTGGCACTAGGTGGCTACACCTTC. Amino acids: CASRILWVALGGYTF.

The J gene is TRBJ2-7, the V gene TRBV7-6; D possibly uses TRBD1 or TRBD2 (5 bases each). Per germline, CDR1 SGHVS and CDR2 FNYEAQ. The V and J ends lost 1 base and 6 bases respectively, with 16 bases between them. CDR3 length: 15 amino acids. The CDR3 region is CASSLDQMAGSEQYF. The CDR3 DNA reads as TGTGCCAGCAGCTTAGACCAGATGGCAGGGAGCGAGCAGTACTTC.

The V call is TRBV30, the J call TRBJ2-2; D gene unclear. The germline CDR1 and CDR2 sequences are GTSNPN and SVGIG (reference sequence). Between the trimmed V and J ends, which lost 0 bases and 4 bases, there was a span of 9 bases. CDR3 length: 14 amino acids. The CDR3 here is CAWSVGLSTGELFF. The CDR3 nucleotides are TGTGCCTGGAGTGTTGGCCTGAGCACCGGGGAGCTGTTTTTT.

This chain uses TRBV18 with TRBJ2-3, with 9 bases fitting TRBD2. CDR1 and CDR2 (germline): KGHSH, LQKENI. V was pared by 3 bases and J by 3 bases, with 7 bases of the junction left unmatched. The CDR3 consists of 16 residues. The CDR3 loop is CASSPSGGGATDTQYF. CDR3 sequence (DNA): TGTGCCAGCTCACCCTCTGGCGGGGGGGCTACAGATACGCAGTATTTT.

The chain employs TRBV5-4 and TRBJ1-1; unclear D gene. CDR1 is SGHNT and CDR2 is YYREEE in the germline V gene (reference sequence). Trimming pared 0 bases from V and 0 bases from J, leaving 12 bases between. CDR3 length: 16 residues. This CDR3 is CASSLARSGMNTEAFF. In DNA, the CDR3 is TGTGCCAGCAGCTTGGCCCGGAGCGGCATGAACACTGAAGCTTTCTTT. Drawing the rest from reference TRBV5-4 and TRBJ1-1, the complete variable domain is ETGVTQSPTHLIKTRGQQVTLRCSSQSGHNTVSWYQQALGQGPQFIFQYYREEENGRGNFPPRFSGLQFPNYSSELNVNALELDDSALYLCASSLARSGMNTEAFFGQGTRLTVV.

The chain recombines TRBV7-5 with TRBJ2-3; the table calls TRBD1, which could not be checked here. TRBV7-5 corresponds to a pseudogene. The CDR3 consists of 13 residues. This chain's CDR3 is CARSPYRGAPQYF. The CDR3, as DNA: TGTGCCAGAAGCCCGTACAGGGGCGCCCCGCAGTATTTT.